The clone carrying this T cell receptor (beta chain) appeared a single time. This sample was included in a study of blood T cell repertoires in COVID-19. While infection was still active, Seattle patients were enrolled and then followed longitudinally. Trimming took off 4 bases at V and 2 bases at J, with 10 bases between the two ends. From germline, CDR1 is SGHNT and CDR2 YYREEE (reference sequence). The CDR3 runs 13 residues. Clones were read by immunoSEQ multiplex PCR, and TCRdb kept only the in-frame ones, dropping some. The profile shows more than 200,000 clones, more than 75% of them singletons.

What was sequenced was peripheral blood. The chain joins TRBV5-4 to TRBJ2-7; perhaps TRBD1 as D (5 bases). This receptor was obtained from a woman aged 55-75 years with COVID-19, enrolled during active disease. CDR3 DNA sequence: TGTGCCAGCAGCCAAGACAGAACCTACGAGCAGTACTTC. This translates into CASSQDRTYEQYF. Full variable domain (missing parts from reference TRBV5-4 and TRBJ2-7): ETGVTQSPTHLIKTRGQQVTLRCSSQSGHNTVSWYQQALGQGPQFIFQYYREEENGRGNFPPRFSGLQFPNYSSELNVNALELDDSALYLCASSQDRTYEQYFGPGTRLTVT.